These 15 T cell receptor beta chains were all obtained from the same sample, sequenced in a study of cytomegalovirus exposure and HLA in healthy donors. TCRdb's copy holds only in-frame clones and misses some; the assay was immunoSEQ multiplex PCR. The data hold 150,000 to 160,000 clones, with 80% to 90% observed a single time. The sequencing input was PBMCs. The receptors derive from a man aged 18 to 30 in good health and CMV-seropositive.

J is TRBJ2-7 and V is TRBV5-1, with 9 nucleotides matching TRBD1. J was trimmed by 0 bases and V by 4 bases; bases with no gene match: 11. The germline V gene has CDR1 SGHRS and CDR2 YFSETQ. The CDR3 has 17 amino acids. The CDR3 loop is CASSRMGGGQGSYEQYF. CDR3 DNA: TGCGCCAGCAGCCGGATGGGCGGGGGACAGGGCTCCTACGAGCAGTACTTC. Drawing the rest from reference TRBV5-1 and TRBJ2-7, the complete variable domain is KAGVTQTPRYLIKTRGQQVTLSCSPISGHRSVSWYQQTPGQGLQFLFEYFSETQRNKGNFPGRFSGRQFSNSRSEMNVSTLELGDSALYLCASSRMGGGQGSYEQYFGPGTRLTVT.

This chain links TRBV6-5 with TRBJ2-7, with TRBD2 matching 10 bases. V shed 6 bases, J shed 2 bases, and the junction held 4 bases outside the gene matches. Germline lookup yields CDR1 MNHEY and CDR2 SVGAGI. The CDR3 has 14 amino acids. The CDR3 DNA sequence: TGTGCCAGCAGGAAGCGGGGGGGGACCTACGAGCAGTACTTC. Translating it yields CASRKRGGTYEQYF.

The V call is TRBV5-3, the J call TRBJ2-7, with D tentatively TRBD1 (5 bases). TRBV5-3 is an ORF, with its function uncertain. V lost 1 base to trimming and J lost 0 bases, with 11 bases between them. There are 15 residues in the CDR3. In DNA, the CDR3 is TGTGCCAGAAGCTTGACCAGGGCGAGCTCCTACGAGCAGTACTTC. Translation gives CARSLTRASSYEQYF.

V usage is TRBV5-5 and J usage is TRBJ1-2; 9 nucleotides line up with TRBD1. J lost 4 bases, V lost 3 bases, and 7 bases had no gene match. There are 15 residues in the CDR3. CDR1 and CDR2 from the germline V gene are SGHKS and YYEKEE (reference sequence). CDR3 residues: CASSYWDRVSYGYTF. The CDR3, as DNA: TGTGCCAGCAGCTACTGGGACAGGGTGTCCTATGGCTACACCTTC. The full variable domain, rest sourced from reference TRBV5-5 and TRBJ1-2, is DAGVTQSPTHLIKTRGQQVTLRCSPISGHKSVSWYQQVLGQGPQFIFQYYEKEERGRGNFPDRFSARQFPNYSSELNVNALLLGDSALYLCASSYWDRVSYGYTFGSGTRLTVV.

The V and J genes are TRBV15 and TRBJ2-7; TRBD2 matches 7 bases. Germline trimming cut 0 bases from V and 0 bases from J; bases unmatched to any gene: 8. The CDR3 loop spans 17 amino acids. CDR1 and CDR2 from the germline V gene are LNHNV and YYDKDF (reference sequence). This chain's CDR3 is CATSRDHGEGSSYEQYF. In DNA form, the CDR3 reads TGTGCCACCAGCAGAGATCACGGGGAGGGATCCTCCTACGAGCAGTACTTC.

CDR3 in amino acids: CASSWRREEVNTEAFF. DNA for the CDR3: TGTGCCAGCAGTTGGCGCAGGGAGGAGGTGAACACTGAAGCTTTCTTT. J is TRBJ1-1 and V is TRBV6-6, with D perhaps TRBD1 (5 bases). Germline values: CDR1 MNHNY, CDR2 SVGAGI (reference sequence). Trimming removed 4 bases at V and 0 bases at J, with 15 bases between. The CDR3 is made up of 16 amino acids.

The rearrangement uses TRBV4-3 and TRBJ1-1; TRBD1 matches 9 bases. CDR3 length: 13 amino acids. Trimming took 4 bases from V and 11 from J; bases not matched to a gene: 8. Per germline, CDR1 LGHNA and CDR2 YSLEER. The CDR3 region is CASSLRGQGMAFF. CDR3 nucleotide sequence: TGCGCCAGCAGCCTCCGGGGACAGGGAATGGCTTTCTTT.

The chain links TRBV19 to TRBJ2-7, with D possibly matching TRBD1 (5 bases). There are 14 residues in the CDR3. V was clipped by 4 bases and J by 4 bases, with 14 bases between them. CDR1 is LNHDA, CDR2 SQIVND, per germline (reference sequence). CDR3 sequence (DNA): TGTGCCAGTAGTAACGGCAGGGTGGCGTACGAGCAGTACTTC. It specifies CASSNGRVAYEQYF. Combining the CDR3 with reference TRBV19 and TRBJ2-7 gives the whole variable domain DGGITQSPKYLFRKEGQNVTLSCEQNLNHDAMYWYRQDPGQGLRLIYYSQIVNDFQKGDIAEGYSVSREKKESFPLTVTSAQKNPTAFYLCASSNGRVAYEQYFGPGTRLTVT.

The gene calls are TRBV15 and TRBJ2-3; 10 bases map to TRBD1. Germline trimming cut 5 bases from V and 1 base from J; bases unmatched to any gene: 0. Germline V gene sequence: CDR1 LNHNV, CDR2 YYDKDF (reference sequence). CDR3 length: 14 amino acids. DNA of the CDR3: TGTGCCACCAGCGACAGGGGGCGCACAGATACGCAGTATTTT. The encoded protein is CATSDRGRTDTQYF.

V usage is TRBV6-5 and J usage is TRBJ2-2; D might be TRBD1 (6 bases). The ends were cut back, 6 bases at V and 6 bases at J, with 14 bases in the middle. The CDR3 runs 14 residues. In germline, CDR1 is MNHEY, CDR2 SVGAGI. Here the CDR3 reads CASRVDRGAGELFF. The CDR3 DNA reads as TGTGCCAGCAGAGTGGACAGAGGGGCCGGGGAGCTGTTTTTT.

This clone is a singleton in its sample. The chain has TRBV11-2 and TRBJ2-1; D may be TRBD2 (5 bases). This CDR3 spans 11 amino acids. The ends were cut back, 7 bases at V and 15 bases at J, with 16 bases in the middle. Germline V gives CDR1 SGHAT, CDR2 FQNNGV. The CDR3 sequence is CASTPAREGFF. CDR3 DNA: TGTGCCAGCACCCCCGCGCGTGAGGGGTTCTTC.

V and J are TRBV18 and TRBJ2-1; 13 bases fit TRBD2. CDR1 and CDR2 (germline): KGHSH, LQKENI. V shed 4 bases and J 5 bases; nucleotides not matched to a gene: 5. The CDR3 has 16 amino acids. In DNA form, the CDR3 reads TGTGCCAGCTCACTATGGACTAGCGGGAGAAACAATGAGCAGTTCTTC. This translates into CASSLWTSGRNNEQFF. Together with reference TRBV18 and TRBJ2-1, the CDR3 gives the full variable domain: NAGVMQNPRHLVRRRGQEARLRCSPMKGHSHVYWYRQLPEEGLKFMVYLQKENIIDESGMPKERFSAEFPKEGPSILRIQQVVRGDSAAYFCASSLWTSGRNNEQFFGPGTRLTVL.

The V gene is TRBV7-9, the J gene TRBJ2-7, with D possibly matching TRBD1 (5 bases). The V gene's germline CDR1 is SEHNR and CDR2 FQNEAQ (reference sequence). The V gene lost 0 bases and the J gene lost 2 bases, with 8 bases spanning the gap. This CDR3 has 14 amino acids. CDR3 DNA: TGTGCCAGCAGCTTAGCCAGGGCCACCTACGAGCAGTACTTC. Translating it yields CASSLARATYEQYF.

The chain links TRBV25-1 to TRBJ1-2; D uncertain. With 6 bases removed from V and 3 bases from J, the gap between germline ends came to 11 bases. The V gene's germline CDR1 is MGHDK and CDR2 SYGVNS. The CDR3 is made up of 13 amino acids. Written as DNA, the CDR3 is TGTGCCAGCAGAGAGTCAGCGTACTATGGCTACACCTTC. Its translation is CASRESAYYGYTF.

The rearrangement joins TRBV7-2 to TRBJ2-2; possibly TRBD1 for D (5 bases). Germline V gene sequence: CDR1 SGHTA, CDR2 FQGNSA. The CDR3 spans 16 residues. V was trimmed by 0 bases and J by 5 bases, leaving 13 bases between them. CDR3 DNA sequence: TGTGCCAGCAGCTTAGCGGGGCCAGTCTCTACCGGGGAGCTGTTTTTT. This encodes CASSLAGPVSTGELFF.